This T cell receptor (beta chain) emerged from a study of blood T cells in healthy people across ages. Study-wide points: A strong correlation between TCR beta diversity and naive T cell percentage was seen. Estimates drawn from one million T cells were deemed to understate diversity.

The CDR3 runs to 13 residues. The V end was cut by 6 bases, the J end by 8 bases, with 13 bases between. Germline V lookup: CDR1 MNHEY, CDR2 SMNVEV (reference sequence). Note on this clonotype: Its target is not known.

PCR was performed a second time for about 7 to 12 cycles using a sample-barcoded 5' primer and a J-beta primer mix. A template-switch adaptor containing 12 random nucleotides labeled each cDNA molecule. In TCRdb, the 5' RACE reads were re-called with MiXCR into one record per CDR3 protein. The table lists 1.5 million to 2 million distinct CDR3 sequences, about two fifths of them singletons. The specimen was blood. The chain carries TRBV27 and TRBJ1-4; D uncertain. The source of this sequence is a human donor in good health. CDR3 loop: CASRGGRQEKLFF. CDR3 DNA sequence: TGTGCCAGCAGAGGAGGGCGTCAGGAAAAACTGTTTTTT.